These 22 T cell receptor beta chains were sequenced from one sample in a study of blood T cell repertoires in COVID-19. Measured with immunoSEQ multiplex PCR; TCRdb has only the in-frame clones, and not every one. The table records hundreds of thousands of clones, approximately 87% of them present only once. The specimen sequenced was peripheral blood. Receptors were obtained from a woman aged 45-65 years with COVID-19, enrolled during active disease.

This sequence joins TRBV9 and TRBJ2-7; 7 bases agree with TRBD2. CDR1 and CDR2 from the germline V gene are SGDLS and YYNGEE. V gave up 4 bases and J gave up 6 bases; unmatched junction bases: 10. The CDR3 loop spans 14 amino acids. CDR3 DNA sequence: TGTGCCAGCAGCACCCTAGCGGAGCCCCTCGAGCAGTACTTC. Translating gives CASSTLAEPLEQYF.

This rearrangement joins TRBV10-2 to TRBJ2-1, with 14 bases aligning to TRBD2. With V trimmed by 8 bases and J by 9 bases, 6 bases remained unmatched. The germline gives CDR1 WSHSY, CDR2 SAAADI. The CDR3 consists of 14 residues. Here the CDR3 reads CASDRLAGGIEQFF. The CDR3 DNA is TGCGCCAGCGATCGACTAGCGGGAGGGATTGAGCAGTTCTTC.

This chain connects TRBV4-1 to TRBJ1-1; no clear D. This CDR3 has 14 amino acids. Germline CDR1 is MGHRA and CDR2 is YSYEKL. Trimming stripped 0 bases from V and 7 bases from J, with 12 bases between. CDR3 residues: CASSQDSGFIEAFF. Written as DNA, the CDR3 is TGCGCCAGCAGCCAAGATTCAGGTTTTATTGAAGCTTTCTTT.

The CDR3 coding sequence is TGTGCCAGCAGCTTAGATGGATTGGCTGCAAGCGGCAAGAACACTGAAGCTTTCTTT. Its translation is CASSLDGLAASGKNTEAFF. The chain links TRBV11-3 to TRBJ1-1; D gene unclear. This CDR3 has 19 residues. The V gene's germline CDR1 is SGHNT and CDR2 YENEEA. The V end lost 0 bases, the J end lost 1 base, and 21 bases lay between the germline ends.

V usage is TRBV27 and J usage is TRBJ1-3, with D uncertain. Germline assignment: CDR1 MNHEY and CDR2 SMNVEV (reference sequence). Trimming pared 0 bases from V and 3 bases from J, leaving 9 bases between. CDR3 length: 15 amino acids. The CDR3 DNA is TGTGCCAGCAGTTTATCAGAATCGGGTGGAAACACCATATATTTT. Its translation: CASSLSESGGNTIYF.

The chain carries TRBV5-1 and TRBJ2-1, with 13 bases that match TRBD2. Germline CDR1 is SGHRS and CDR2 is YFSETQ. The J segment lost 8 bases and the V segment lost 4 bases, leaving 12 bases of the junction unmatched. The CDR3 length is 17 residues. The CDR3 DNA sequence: TGCGCCAGCAGCCCCCTAGGTAGGACTAGCGGGAGCGATGAGCAGTTCTTC. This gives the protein CASSPLGRTSGSDEQFF.

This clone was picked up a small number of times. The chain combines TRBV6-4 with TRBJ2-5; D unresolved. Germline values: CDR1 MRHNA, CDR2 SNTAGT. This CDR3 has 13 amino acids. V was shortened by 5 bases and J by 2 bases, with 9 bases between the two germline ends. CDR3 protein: CASSPGLQETQYF. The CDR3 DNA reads TGTGCCAGCAGTCCAGGATTACAAGAGACCCAGTACTTC.

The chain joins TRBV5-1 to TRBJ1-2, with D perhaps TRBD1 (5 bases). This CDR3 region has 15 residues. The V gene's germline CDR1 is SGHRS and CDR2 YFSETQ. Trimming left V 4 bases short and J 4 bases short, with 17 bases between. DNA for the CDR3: TGCGCCAGCAGCCCCGGGACTTCGAGGAGCTATGGCTACACCTTC. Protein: CASSPGTSRSYGYTF. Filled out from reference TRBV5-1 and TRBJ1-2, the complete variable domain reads KAGVTQTPRYLIKTRGQQVTLSCSPISGHRSVSWYQQTPGQGLQFLFEYFSETQRNKGNFPGRFSGRQFSNSRSEMNVSTLELGDSALYLCASSPGTSRSYGYTFGSGTRLTVV.

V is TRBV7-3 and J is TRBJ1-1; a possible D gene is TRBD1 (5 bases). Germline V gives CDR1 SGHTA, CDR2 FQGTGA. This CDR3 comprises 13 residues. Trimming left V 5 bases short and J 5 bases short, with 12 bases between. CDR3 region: CASSPSGGTEAFF. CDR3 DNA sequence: TGTGCCAGCAGCCCGTCGGGGGGGACTGAAGCTTTCTTT.

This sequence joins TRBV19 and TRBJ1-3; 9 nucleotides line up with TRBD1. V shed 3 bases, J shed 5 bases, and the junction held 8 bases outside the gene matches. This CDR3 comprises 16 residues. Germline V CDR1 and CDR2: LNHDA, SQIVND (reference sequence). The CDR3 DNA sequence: TGTGCCAGTAGTATGGCGAAGACAGGGGGTAGAAACACCATATATTTT. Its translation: CASSMAKTGGRNTIYF.

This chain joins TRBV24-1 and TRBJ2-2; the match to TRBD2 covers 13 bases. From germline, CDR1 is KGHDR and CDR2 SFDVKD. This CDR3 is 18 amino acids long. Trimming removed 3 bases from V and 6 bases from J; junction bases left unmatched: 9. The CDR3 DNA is TGTGCCACCAGTGATAGGACTAGCGGGAGATATGGGGCCGGGGAGCTGTTTTTT. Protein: CATSDRTSGRYGAGELFF.

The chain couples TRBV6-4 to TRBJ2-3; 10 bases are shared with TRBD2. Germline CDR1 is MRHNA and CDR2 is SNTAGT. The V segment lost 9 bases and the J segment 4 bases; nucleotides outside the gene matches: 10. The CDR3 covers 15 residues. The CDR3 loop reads CARPSGRGGADTQYF. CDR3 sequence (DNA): TGTGCCAGACCGAGCGGGAGGGGAGGGGCAGATACGCAGTATTTT.

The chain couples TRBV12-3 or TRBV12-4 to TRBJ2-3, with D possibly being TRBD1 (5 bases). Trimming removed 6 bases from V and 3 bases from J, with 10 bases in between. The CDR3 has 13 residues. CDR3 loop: CASRRQTTDTQYF. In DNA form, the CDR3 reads TGTGCCAGCAGGCGACAGACAACAGATACGCAGTATTTT.

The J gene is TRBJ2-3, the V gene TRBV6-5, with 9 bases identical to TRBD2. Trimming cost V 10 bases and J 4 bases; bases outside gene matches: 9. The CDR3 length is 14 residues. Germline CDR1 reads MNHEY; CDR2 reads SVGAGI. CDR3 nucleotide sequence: TGTGCCACCAACTTAGCGGGAGAGGCAGATACGCAGTATTTT. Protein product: CATNLAGEADTQYF.

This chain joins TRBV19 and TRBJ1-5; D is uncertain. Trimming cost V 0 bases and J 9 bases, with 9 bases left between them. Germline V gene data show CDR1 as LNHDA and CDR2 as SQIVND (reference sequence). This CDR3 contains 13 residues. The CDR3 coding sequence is TGTGCCAGTAGTATAGAAGTGGCGGGGCCCCAGCATTTT. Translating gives CASSIEVAGPQHF.

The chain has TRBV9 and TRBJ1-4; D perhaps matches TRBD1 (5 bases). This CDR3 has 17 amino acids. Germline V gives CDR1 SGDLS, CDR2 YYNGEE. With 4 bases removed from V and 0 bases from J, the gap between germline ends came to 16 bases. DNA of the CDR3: TGTGCCAGCAGCCCGCGGGGGTTAGGTTCAACTAATGAAAAACTGTTTTTT. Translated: CASSPRGLGSTNEKLFF.

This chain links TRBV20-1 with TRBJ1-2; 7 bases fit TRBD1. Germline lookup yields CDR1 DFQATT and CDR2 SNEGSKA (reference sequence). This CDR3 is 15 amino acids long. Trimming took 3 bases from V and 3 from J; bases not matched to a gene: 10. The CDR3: CSASGSSGQHYGYTF. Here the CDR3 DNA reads TGCAGTGCTAGTGGGAGTTCGGGACAGCACTATGGCTACACCTTC.

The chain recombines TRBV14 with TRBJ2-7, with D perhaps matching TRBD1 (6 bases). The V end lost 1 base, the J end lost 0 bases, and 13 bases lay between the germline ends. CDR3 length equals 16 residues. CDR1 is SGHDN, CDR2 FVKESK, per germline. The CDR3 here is CASSQVRPGASYEQYF. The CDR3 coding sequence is TGTGCCAGCAGCCAAGTCCGGCCAGGGGCCTCCTACGAGCAGTACTTC.

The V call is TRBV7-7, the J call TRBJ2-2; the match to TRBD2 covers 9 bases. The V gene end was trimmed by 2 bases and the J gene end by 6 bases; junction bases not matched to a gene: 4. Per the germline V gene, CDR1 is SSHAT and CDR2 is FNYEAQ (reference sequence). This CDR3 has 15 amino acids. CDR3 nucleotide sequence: TGTGCCAGCAGCTTATCTCCTAGCGGGGCCGGGGAGCTGTTTTTT. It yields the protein CASSLSPSGAGELFF.

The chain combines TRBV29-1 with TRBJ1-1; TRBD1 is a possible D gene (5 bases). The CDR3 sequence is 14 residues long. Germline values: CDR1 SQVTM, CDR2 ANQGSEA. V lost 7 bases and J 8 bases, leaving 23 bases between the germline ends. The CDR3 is CSAGRAGLNEEAFF. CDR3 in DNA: TGCAGCGCGGGGCGGGCAGGTCTGAATGAGGAAGCTTTCTTT.

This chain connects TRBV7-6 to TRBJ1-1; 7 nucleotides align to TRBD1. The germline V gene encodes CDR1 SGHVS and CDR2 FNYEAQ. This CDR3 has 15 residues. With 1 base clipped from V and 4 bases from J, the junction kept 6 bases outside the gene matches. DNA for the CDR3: TGTGCCAGCAGCTTAGGGTCTGCAGGGGGCACTGAAGCTTTCTTT. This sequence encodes CASSLGSAGGTEAFF.

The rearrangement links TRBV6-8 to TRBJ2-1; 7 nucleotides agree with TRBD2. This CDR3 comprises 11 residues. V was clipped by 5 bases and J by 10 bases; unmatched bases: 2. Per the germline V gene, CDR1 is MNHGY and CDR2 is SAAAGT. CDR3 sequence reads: CASSRTREQFF. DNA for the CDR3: TGTGCCAGCAGTAGGACTAGGGAGCAGTTCTTC.